Each of the 18 T cell receptor beta chains below was sequenced from the same sample in a study of blood T cell repertoires in COVID-19. The assay was immunoSEQ multiplex PCR, and TCRdb's table has in-frame clones only and misses some. The table includes 53,000 or so clones, roughly 77% detected once. The specimen sequenced was peripheral blood. Every receptor here comes from a man between 65 and 80 years old with active or convalescent COVID-19.

This clone is a singleton in its sample. The rearrangement links TRBV9 to TRBJ2-1; D not certain. CDR3 length: 14 residues. The V and J ends lost 0 bases and 3 bases respectively, with 7 bases between them. Germline V gene sequence: CDR1 SGDLS, CDR2 YYNGEE. The CDR3 bases are TGTGCCAGCAGCGTAGTGAATAGCTACAATGAGCAGTTCTTC. Protein sequence: CASSVVNSYNEQFF.

The CDR3 DNA reads as TGTGCCAGTAATCCTCGTGAGGGGGGCAATCAGCCCCAGCATTTT. This codes for CASNPREGGNQPQHF. V and J are TRBV19 and TRBJ1-5, with D tentatively TRBD1 (6 bases). V lost 7 bases and J 2 bases, leaving 15 bases between the germline ends. This CDR3 contains 15 residues. Germline CDR1 LNHDA, CDR2 SQIVND (reference sequence).

This sequence joins TRBV6-6 and TRBJ1-5; possible D gene TRBD1, 5 bases. Germline-derived CDR1 and CDR2 are MNHNY and SVGAGI (reference sequence). V was cut by 7 bases and J by 6 bases, with 19 bases left in between. This CDR3 spans 15 amino acids. CDR3 amino acids: CASTPGRRGRQPQHF. The CDR3 nucleotides are TGTGCCAGCACCCCGGGGCGGAGGGGCCGTCAGCCCCAGCATTTT.

The V gene is TRBV5-1, the J gene TRBJ1-6, with D tentatively TRBD1 (5 bases). Germline CDR1 SGHRS, CDR2 YFSETQ. This CDR3 has 15 residues. The V and J ends lost 7 bases and 5 bases respectively, with 16 bases between them. CDR3 loop: CASFDGGTHNSPLHF. In DNA, the CDR3 is TGCGCCAGCTTCGATGGAGGGACGCATAATTCACCCCTCCACTTT.

The chain joins TRBV10-3 to TRBJ1-1; D is unclear. The length of the CDR3 is 12 residues. The ends were cut back, 0 bases at V and 8 bases at J, with 7 bases in the middle. Germline V gene data show CDR1 as ENHRY and CDR2 as SYGVKD. Here the CDR3 reads CAISESTGEAFF. The DNA for the CDR3 is TGTGCCATCAGTGAGTCGACGGGGGAAGCTTTCTTT.

The rearrangement links TRBV24-1 to TRBJ1-5, with a weak D call TRBD1 (5 bases). The CDR3 consists of 14 residues. V lost 9 bases and J 3 bases, leaving 14 bases between the germline ends. Germline V CDR1 and CDR2: KGHDR, SFDVKD. CDR3 DNA sequence: TGTGCCACCTCCGACAGTACTTTCAATCAGCCCCAGCATTTT. Its protein product is CATSDSTFNQPQHF.

The chain joins TRBV4-2 to TRBJ2-1; weak D call: TRBD1 (6 bases). The CDR3 has 15 amino acids. Trimming took 6 bases from V and 7 from J, leaving 19 bases between them. In germline, CDR1 is LGHNA, CDR2 YNFKEQ. For the CDR3, the DNA is TGTGCCAGCAGTCCCGGGCAGGGGCCAGGGAATGAGCAGTTCTTC. Translation: CASSPGQGPGNEQFF.

The V and J genes are TRBV12-5 and TRBJ2-2; 7 nucleotides line up with TRBD1. After removal of 5 bases from V and 3 bases from J, the junction contained 0 bases not matched to a gene. This CDR3 is 13 amino acids long. The V gene's germline CDR1 is LGHNT and CDR2 FRNRAP. CDR3 coding DNA: TGTGCTAGTGGTACAGGGGACACCGGGGAGCTGTTTTTT. As protein: CASGTGDTGELFF.

J is TRBJ2-2 and V is TRBV29-1, with D possibly being TRBD1 (5 bases). Germline values: CDR1 SQVTM, CDR2 ANQGSEA. CDR3 length: 13 residues. Trimming removed 4 bases from V and 6 bases from J, with 12 bases in between. CDR3 residues: CSVARASAGELFF. The CDR3 coding sequence is TGCAGCGTTGCCAGGGCCAGCGCCGGGGAGCTGTTTTTT.

V is TRBV3-1 (or the pseudogene TRBV3-2) and J is TRBJ2-2; D is uncertain. The CDR3 extends over 13 amino acids. V lost 2 bases to trimming and J lost 6 bases, with 7 bases between them. From germline, CDR1 is LGHDT and CDR2 YNNKEL (reference sequence). The CDR3 DNA reads TGTGCCAGCAGCCAAAGACTCGCCGGGGAGCTGTTTTTT. Protein: CASSQRLAGELFF.

V is TRBV7-9 and J is TRBJ2-1; TRBD2 matches at 11 bases. Germline CDR1 SEHNR, CDR2 FQNEAQ (reference sequence). The CDR3 spans 15 residues. Trimming took 6 bases from V and 10 from J; bases not matched to a gene: 11. CDR3 in DNA: TGTGCCAGCAGACCCGGGACTAGCGGCCATCGGGAGCAGTTCTTC. Its translation: CASRPGTSGHREQFF.

The chain uses TRBV5-4 and TRBJ2-2, with 8 bases lining up with TRBD1. V lost 5 bases, J lost 3 bases, and 9 bases stayed unmatched. The CDR3 is made up of 16 amino acids. Germline V gene lookup returns CDR1 SGHNT and CDR2 YYREEE (reference sequence). CDR3 sequence reads: CASRKETGDYTGELFF. CDR3 sequence (DNA): TGTGCCAGCAGGAAAGAGACAGGGGATTACACCGGGGAGCTGTTTTTT.

This rearrangement joins TRBV27 to TRBJ2-7; 7 nucleotides align to TRBD1. V dropped 2 bases and J dropped 5; count of bases not matched to a gene: 9. The CDR3 has 15 amino acids. Per germline, CDR1 MNHEY and CDR2 SMNVEV (reference sequence). As DNA, the CDR3 is TGTGCCAGCAGTTTAAGCACAGGGGTTCTCCACGAGCAGTACTTC. It yields the protein CASSLSTGVLHEQYF.

Here the CDR3 reads CASSLRGTPSSGANVLTF. For the CDR3, the DNA is TGCGCCAGCAGCTTGCGTGGGACTCCTAGCTCTGGGGCCAACGTCCTGACTTTC. The chain joins TRBV5-1 to TRBJ2-6; D is possibly TRBD2 (6 bases). The V gene lost 1 base and the J gene lost 0 bases, with 14 bases spanning the gap. The CDR3 runs to 18 residues. Germline lookup yields CDR1 SGHRS and CDR2 YFSETQ.

The DNA for the CDR3 is TGTGCCAGCAGCTCCGTATCGGAGGCCGCCCAGTACTTC. The encoded protein is CASSSVSEAAQYF. V and J are TRBV7-6 and TRBJ2-5, with D perhaps matching TRBD2 (5 bases). Germline assignment: CDR1 SGHVS and CDR2 FNYEAQ. Trimming removed 4 bases at V and 9 bases at J, with 15 bases between. The CDR3 is 13 amino acids.

The chain employs TRBV9 and TRBJ2-1, with TRBD1 matching 9 bases. The V gene end was trimmed by 3 bases and the J gene end by 7 bases; junction bases not matched to a gene: 8. This CDR3 is built from 15 residues. Germline CDR1 is SGDLS and CDR2 is YYNGEE. The CDR3 DNA is TGTGCCAGCAGCGGTGGCGGGGACAGGGTTAATGAGCAGTTCTTC. It encodes CASSGGGDRVNEQFF.

The chain uses TRBV29-1 and TRBJ2-7, with 8 nucleotides matching TRBD1. The CDR3 runs to 13 residues. J gave up 3 bases and V 6 bases, and 7 bases lay outside the gene matches. Per the germline V gene, CDR1 is SQVTM and CDR2 is ANQGSEA. The DNA of the CDR3 is TGCAGCGTAGGAAGGACAGGGCTCTACGAGCAGTACTTC. Protein product: CSVGRTGLYEQYF.

The chain carries TRBV25-1 and TRBJ2-7; 7 nucleotides align to TRBD2. This CDR3 spans 16 amino acids. Germline V gives CDR1 MGHDK, CDR2 SYGVNS. V was clipped by 2 bases and J by 4 bases; unmatched bases: 11. The CDR3 is CASSEPGGRAGYEQYF. CDR3 DNA sequence: TGTGCCAGCAGTGAACCTGGGGGGAGGGCCGGGTACGAGCAGTACTTC.